These 14 T cell receptor beta chains came from one sample sequenced in a study of blood T cell repertoires in COVID-19 (dated by TCRdb to about 2020). Library creation used the immunoSEQ multiplex PCR assay. TCRdb re-hosts the immuneACCESS table, in-frame sequences only. Its copies lack some clones; in the studies checked, an unresolved V gene accounts for under half of them, and the cause for the rest is not known. This sample gives under 500,000 clones in total; 70% to 90% of them show up just once. Nearly 2% of the sample belongs to the ten largest clones. The material sequenced was PBMCs or T cells enriched from blood (not recorded which). These receptors originate from a woman aged 18-29 years with acute COVID-19.

This clone was seen a few times. This rearrangement joins TRBV9 to TRBJ2-5; perhaps TRBD2 as D (5 bases). This CDR3 spans 14 amino acids. The V gene's germline CDR1 is SGDLS and CDR2 YYNGEE. Between the trimmed V and J ends, which lost 0 bases and 3 bases, there was a span of 9 bases. In DNA form, the CDR3 reads TGTGCCAGCAGCGTAGGGACTCTCAAAGAGACCCAGTACTTC. Encoded protein: CASSVGTLKETQYF.

This clone was detected only once. The chain combines TRBV10-2 with TRBJ2-2, with D maybe TRBD1 (5 bases). V lost 2 bases and J lost 5, with 12 bases in between. Germline V CDR1 and CDR2: WSHSY, SAAADI. The CDR3 covers 15 residues. The CDR3: CASSETQQVTGELFF. CDR3 nucleotide sequence: TGCGCCAGCAGTGAGACCCAACAGGTTACCGGGGAGCTGTTTTTT.

The rearrangement links TRBV4-1 to TRBJ1-1; a possible D gene is TRBD1 (5 bases). The CDR3 totals 15 residues. The germline V and J ends were trimmed by 1 base and 4 bases, with 13 bases remaining between them. Per the germline V gene, CDR1 is MGHRA and CDR2 is YSYEKL. This CDR3 is CASSQVRGLGTEAFF. The CDR3 nucleotides are TGCGCCAGCAGCCAAGTTAGGGGATTGGGCACTGAAGCTTTCTTT.

V usage is TRBV14 and J usage is TRBJ2-1; D uncertain. CDR1 and CDR2 from the germline V gene are SGHDN and FVKESK. Between the trimmed V and J ends, which lost 3 bases and 9 bases, there was a span of 12 bases. The CDR3 consists of 13 residues. CDR3 amino acids: CASSQNKRGEQFF. The CDR3 DNA reads TGTGCCAGCAGCCAGAATAAAAGAGGTGAGCAGTTCTTC.

J is TRBJ1-2 and V is TRBV5-5; TRBD1 aligns across 12 bases. Per germline, CDR1 SGHKS and CDR2 YYEKEE (reference sequence). The J segment lost 6 bases and the V segment lost 1 base, leaving 7 bases of the junction unmatched. This CDR3 comprises 16 residues. The CDR3, as DNA: TGTGCCAGCAGCTTGAGCGGGACAGGGGGCAAGAATGGCTACACCTTC. Its translation is CASSLSGTGGKNGYTF.

The chain links TRBV5-4 to TRBJ2-3; possible D gene TRBD2, 6 bases. The V end lost 4 bases, the J end lost 6 bases, and 12 bases lay between the germline ends. This CDR3 contains 13 residues. The germline CDR1 and CDR2 sequences are SGHNT and YYREEE (reference sequence). This chain's CDR3 is CASSRGLMDTQYF. The CDR3 DNA is TGTGCCAGCAGCCGGGGACTTATGGATACGCAGTATTTT. The whole variable domain, remainder taken from reference TRBV5-4 and TRBJ2-3, is ETGVTQSPTHLIKTRGQQVTLRCSSQSGHNTVSWYQQALGQGPQFIFQYYREEENGRGNFPPRFSGLQFPNYSSELNVNALELDDSALYLCASSRGLMDTQYFGPGTRLTVL.

The chain joins TRBV9 to TRBJ2-1; 12 bases fit TRBD2. Germline CDR1 is SGDLS and CDR2 is YYNGEE. This CDR3 is built from 15 residues. The ends lost 0 bases at V and 9 bases at J; junction bases unmatched: 4. This chain's CDR3 is CASSVGSSGRGEQFF. CDR3 sequence (DNA): TGTGCCAGCAGCGTAGGATCTAGCGGGAGGGGTGAGCAGTTCTTC.

The chain has TRBV5-4 and TRBJ1-2; D remains unclear. Trimming left V 0 bases short and J 4 bases short, with 16 bases between. CDR1 and CDR2 from the germline V gene are SGHNT and YYREEE (reference sequence). The CDR3 sequence is 16 residues long. The CDR3 nucleotides read TGTGCCAGCAGCTTGGTTTTAGGACCGGCGGGCTATGGCTACACCTTC. Its protein product is CASSLVLGPAGYGYTF.

This clone was detected only once. The V call is TRBV5-1, the J call TRBJ1-1, with a possible D match to TRBD1 (5 bases). This CDR3 spans 13 amino acids. CDR1 and CDR2 from the germline V gene are SGHRS and YFSETQ. Trimming stripped 2 bases from V and 3 bases from J, with 8 bases between. CDR3 protein: CASSFGGYTEAFF. The CDR3 DNA reads TGCGCCAGCAGCTTCGGGGGATACACTGAAGCTTTCTTT. Combining the CDR3 with reference TRBV5-1 and TRBJ1-1 gives the whole variable domain KAGVTQTPRYLIKTRGQQVTLSCSPISGHRSVSWYQQTPGQGLQFLFEYFSETQRNKGNFPGRFSGRQFSNSRSEMNVSTLELGDSALYLCASSFGGYTEAFFGQGTRLTVV.

V is TRBV3-1 (or the pseudogene TRBV3-2) and J is TRBJ1-1, with 8 positions matching TRBD1. This CDR3 has 15 residues. V was pared by 1 base and J by 10 bases, with 11 bases of the junction left unmatched. Germline CDR1 LGHDT, CDR2 YNNKEL (reference sequence). DNA for the CDR3: TGTGCCAGCAGCCAAGCGGCCAGGGGGCGAGGGGCAGCTTTCTTT. Encoded protein: CASSQAARGRGAAFF.

The rearrangement uses TRBV11-2 and TRBJ1-1, with 7 bases identical to TRBD1. The CDR3 consists of 14 residues. J gave up 1 base and V 5 bases, and 4 bases lay outside the gene matches. Germline assignment: CDR1 SGHAT and CDR2 FQNNGV. The CDR3 loop is CASSPGQRNTEAFF. The CDR3 DNA reads TGTGCCAGCAGCCCGGGACAGAGGAACACTGAAGCTTTCTTT.

The chain combines TRBV27 with TRBJ1-5; D might be TRBD1 (6 bases). Germline-derived CDR1 and CDR2 are MNHEY and SMNVEV (reference sequence). The CDR3 is 16 residues long. V lost 6 bases to trimming and J lost 1 base, with 16 bases between them. CDR3 sequence (DNA): TGTGCCAGCAGCACACCCGACAGGCCCAGCAATCAGCCCCAGCATTTT. Translated, it gives CASSTPDRPSNQPQHF.

This rearrangement joins TRBV29-1 to TRBJ2-1; 8 bases are a match to TRBD1. Unmatched junction bases numbered 9, after V lost 7 bases and J lost 4 bases. This CDR3 is 14 amino acids long. Germline V CDR1 and CDR2: SQVTM, ANQGSEA. The CDR3 loop reads CSGATDRAYNEQFF. DNA of the CDR3: TGCAGCGGAGCCACGGACAGGGCTTACAATGAGCAGTTCTTC.

The gene calls are TRBV2 and TRBJ1-6; D not certain. CDR3 length: 16 residues. Looked up from germline, CDR1 is SNHLY and CDR2 is FYNNEI. The V end lost 4 bases, the J end lost 4 bases, and 14 bases lay between the germline ends. This chain's CDR3 is CASSGFRNSYNSPLHF. The CDR3, as DNA: TGTGCCAGCAGTGGGTTCCGGAACAGTTATAATTCACCCCTCCACTTT.